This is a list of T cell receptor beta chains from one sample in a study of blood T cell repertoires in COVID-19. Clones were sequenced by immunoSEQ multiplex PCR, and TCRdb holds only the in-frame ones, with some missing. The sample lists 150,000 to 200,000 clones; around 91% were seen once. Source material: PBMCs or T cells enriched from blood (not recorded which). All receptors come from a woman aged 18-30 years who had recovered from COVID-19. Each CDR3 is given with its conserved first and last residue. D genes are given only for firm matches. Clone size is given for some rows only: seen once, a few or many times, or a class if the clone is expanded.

CDR3 DNA: TGTGCCAGCAGTTTATCGTCCTTCGACAGGGATCGTGGCTACACCTTC; CDR3 protein: CASSLSSFDRDRGYTF; V gene: TRBV27; D gene: TRBD1; clone size: NA; J gene: TRBJ1-2
CDR3 DNA: TGTGCCAGTAGTATTAACGGACAGGAATTTTCCTACGAGCAGTACTTC; CDR3 protein: CASSINGQEFSYEQYF; V gene: TRBV19; D gene: TRBD1; clone size: NA; J gene: TRBJ2-7
CDR3 DNA: TGTGCCAGCAGTGAAACAGGGCCCTACGAGCAGTACTTC; CDR3 protein: CASSETGPYEQYF; V gene: TRBV6-1; D gene: NA; clone size: NA; J gene: TRBJ2-7
CDR3 DNA: TGTGCCAGCAGTTTCCGGGACTCAAGATTCGACTCGCACAATGAGCAGTTCTTC; CDR3 protein: CASSFRDSRFDSHNEQFF; V gene: TRBV28; D gene: NA; clone size: NA; J gene: TRBJ2-1
CDR3 DNA: TGTGCCAGCAGCCTGAGGACAGGGGATGACGAGCAGTACTTC; CDR3 protein: CASSLRTGDDEQYF; V gene: TRBV5-8; D gene: TRBD1; clone size: NA; J gene: TRBJ2-7
CDR3 DNA: TGTGCCAGCTCACCCAAAGGGGGGGACACTGAAGCTTTCTTT; CDR3 protein: CASSPKGGDTEAFF; V gene: TRBV18; D gene: NA; clone size: NA; J gene: TRBJ1-1
CDR3 DNA: TGTGCCAGCAGTACCGGGACTAGCGGAATCACAGATACGCAGTATTTT; CDR3 protein: CASSTGTSGITDTQYF; V gene: TRBV11-2; D gene: TRBD2; clone size: NA; J gene: TRBJ2-3
CDR3 DNA: TGTGCCAGCAGCTTAGTGGGGACTAGCGGGACTTACGAGCAGTACTTC; CDR3 protein: CASSLVGTSGTYEQYF; V gene: TRBV7-2; D gene: TRBD2; clone size: NA; J gene: TRBJ2-7
CDR3 DNA: TGTGCCAGCCGGTCCCCTGACAGGGCCTACGAGCAGTACTTC; CDR3 protein: CASRSPDRAYEQYF; V gene: TRBV28; D gene: TRBD1; clone size: NA; J gene: TRBJ2-7
CDR3 DNA: TGTGCCAGCAGTGAAGAGCCAGGGGTGGGGGAGCAGTACTTC; CDR3 protein: CASSEEPGVGEQYF; V gene: TRBV6-1; D gene: NA; clone size: few; J gene: TRBJ2-7
CDR3 DNA: TGTGCCACCAGCAGAGATCTGCTAGCGGGAGGCCGGGCCTACGAGCAGTACTTC; CDR3 protein: CATSRDLLAGGRAYEQYF; V gene: TRBV15; D gene: TRBD2; clone size: NA; J gene: TRBJ2-7
CDR3 DNA: TGTGCCAGTAGTTCCACCCGAGCCGGGAGGTACGATGAGCAGTTCTTC; CDR3 protein: CASSSTRAGRYDEQFF; V gene: TRBV19; D gene: TRBD2; clone size: NA; J gene: TRBJ2-1
CDR3 DNA: TGTGCCAGCCGCGAGGGACAGGGAACTAATGAAAAACTGTTTTTT; CDR3 protein: CASREGQGTNEKLFF; V gene: TRBV18; D gene: TRBD1; clone size: NA; J gene: TRBJ1-4
CDR3 DNA: TGTGCTAGTGCTGCGGGGGACCCAACTAACAATGAGCAGTTCTTC; CDR3 protein: CASAAGDPTNNEQFF; V gene: TRBV12-5; D gene: TRBD2; clone size: NA; J gene: TRBJ2-1
CDR3 DNA: TGTGCCAGCAGTCTTTCTCCTGAAGCTTTCTTT; CDR3 protein: CASSLSPEAFF; V gene: TRBV6-2/TRBV6-3; D gene: NA; clone size: NA; J gene: TRBJ1-1
CDR3 DNA: TGTGCCAGCAGCGCCCTAGCGGGGTACTCCACAGATACGCAGTATTTT; CDR3 protein: CASSALAGYSTDTQYF; V gene: TRBV9; D gene: TRBD2; clone size: NA; J gene: TRBJ2-3
CDR3 DNA: TGTGCCAGCAGCTTAGCAGGCCAGGGGGGCCAAGAGACCCAGTACTTC; CDR3 protein: CASSLAGQGGQETQYF; V gene: TRBV7-6; D gene: NA; clone size: NA; J gene: TRBJ2-5
CDR3 DNA: TGTGCCAGCAGCTCCCAGAGAGGGTTCACCGGGGAGCTGTTTTTT; CDR3 protein: CASSSQRGFTGELFF; V gene: TRBV7-2; D gene: NA; clone size: NA; J gene: TRBJ2-2
CDR3 DNA: TGCGCCGCTGAGCTCCTTCAGGGGGCTGGGGAGACCCAGTACTTC; CDR3 protein: CAAELLQGAGETQYF; V gene: TRBV10-1; D gene: TRBD1; clone size: many; J gene: TRBJ2-5
CDR3 DNA: TGTGCCAGCAGCTTGGTATCTGGAGGGCCCTACAATGAGCAGTTCTTC; CDR3 protein: CASSLVSGGPYNEQFF; V gene: TRBV5-5; D gene: NA; clone size: NA; J gene: TRBJ2-1
CDR3 DNA: TGTGCCAGCAGCCCCCTACAGGGACAGGAATACTACAATGAGCAGTTCTTC; CDR3 protein: CASSPLQGQEYYNEQFF; V gene: TRBV9; D gene: TRBD1; clone size: NA; J gene: TRBJ2-1
CDR3 DNA: TGTGCCAGCAGTTTAAGGCAGGGGTATAATTCACCCCTCCACTTT; CDR3 protein: CASSLRQGYNSPLHF; V gene: TRBV27; D gene: NA; clone size: NA; J gene: TRBJ1-6
CDR3 DNA: TGTGCCAGCAGCTGGAGACAGGGAAACACCGGGGAGCTGTTTTTT; CDR3 protein: CASSWRQGNTGELFF; V gene: TRBV7-6; D gene: TRBD1; clone size: NA; J gene: TRBJ2-2
CDR3 DNA: TGTGCCAGTAGTCCTCCAGGACAGGAGCAGTACTTC; CDR3 protein: CASSPPGQEQYF; V gene: TRBV19; D gene: NA; clone size: once; J gene: TRBJ2-7
CDR3 DNA: TGTGCCAGCAGTTCGAGGACAGGTCCTTTTGCAACTAATGAAAAACTGTTTTTT; CDR3 protein: CASSSRTGPFATNEKLFF; V gene: TRBV28; D gene: TRBD1; clone size: NA; J gene: TRBJ1-4
CDR3 DNA: TGTGCCAGCAGCCCCTACTATTCTAATGAGCAGTTCTTC; CDR3 protein: CASSPYYSNEQFF; V gene: TRBV11-3; D gene: NA; clone size: NA; J gene: TRBJ2-1
CDR3 DNA: TGCGCCAGCAGCTTGGTGGCAGGCTATGGCTACACCTTC; CDR3 protein: CASSLVAGYGYTF; V gene: TRBV5-1; D gene: NA; clone size: NA; J gene: TRBJ1-2
CDR3 DNA: TGTGCTAGTGGTTCTGGACAGGCGTCGGCCCAGCATTTT; CDR3 protein: CASGSGQASAQHF; V gene: TRBV12-5; D gene: TRBD1; clone size: few; J gene: TRBJ1-5
CDR3 DNA: TGTGCCTGGAATAGCTATGTTGACGAGCAGTACTTC; CDR3 protein: CAWNSYVDEQYF; V gene: TRBV30; D gene: NA; clone size: NA; J gene: TRBJ2-7
CDR3 DNA: TGTGCCAGCTCACGGCTCGGGGAAAAACTGTTTTTT; CDR3 protein: CASSRLGEKLFF; V gene: TRBV18; D gene: NA; clone size: NA; J gene: TRBJ1-4
CDR3 DNA: TGTGCCAGCAGCCTCCTAGGGGTGACCTACGAGCAGTACTTC; CDR3 protein: CASSLLGVTYEQYF; V gene: TRBV27; D gene: NA; clone size: NA; J gene: TRBJ2-7
CDR3 DNA: TGTGCCAGCAGCCCACTAGCGGGGGCCTACGAGCAGTACTTC; CDR3 protein: CASSPLAGAYEQYF; V gene: TRBV6-5; D gene: TRBD2; clone size: NA; J gene: TRBJ2-7
CDR3 DNA: TGTGCCAGCAGCGTAAAAGGGGACTCGAACACTGAAGCTTTCTTT; CDR3 protein: CASSVKGDSNTEAFF; V gene: TRBV9; D gene: NA; clone size: NA; J gene: TRBJ1-1